This entry lists 9 T cell receptor beta chains sequenced from one sample in a study of T-cell reconstitution after alpha-beta-depleted transplantation in children. The library targeted TCRbeta and was prepared with unique molecular identifiers. One entry per CDR3 protein results from TCRdb running MiXCR on the PCR reads. The sample has about 250,000 distinct CDR3 sequences; approximately 24% are singletons. Source: PBMCs, mostly from graft donor cells, taken 360 days after TCRalphabeta/CD19-depleted stem cell transplant. The receptor source for this set is a female patient younger than 10 who had a stem cell transplant for congenital amegakaryocytic thrombocytopenia, so the T cells may come from the graft donor.

The chain joins TRBV4-3 to TRBJ1-1; D call uncertain. CDR1 LGHNA and CDR2 YSLEER come from the germline V gene. The CDR3 contains 14 residues. V lost 4 bases, J lost 1 base, and 10 bases lay in between. This chain's CDR3 is CASSRAQWNTEAFF. Written as DNA, the CDR3 is TGCGCCAGCAGCCGGGCACAGTGGAACACTGAAGCTTTCTTT.

The chain joins TRBV20-1 to TRBJ2-1; 15 bases line up with TRBD2. The CDR3 is 15 amino acids. Germline V gene sequence: CDR1 DFQATT, CDR2 SNEGSKA (reference sequence). V lost 4 bases to trimming and J lost 14 bases; unmatched junction nucleotides: 12. The CDR3 protein is CSATVEGLAGGNEFF. Written as DNA, the CDR3 is TGCAGTGCTACGGTAGAGGGACTAGCGGGAGGCAACGAGTTCTTC.

The chain has TRBV4-1 and TRBJ2-3; 9 nucleotides agree with TRBD1. V was clipped by 3 bases and J by 5 bases; unmatched bases: 9. The CDR3 length is 16 residues. Germline CDR1 reads MGHRA; CDR2 reads YSYEKL. CDR3 nucleotides: TGCGCCAGCAGCCAGACCGGGACAGGGAGGAGAGATACGCAGTATTTT. It yields the protein CASSQTGTGRRDTQYF.

The rearrangement links TRBV29-1 to TRBJ2-1, with 13 bases lining up with TRBD2. This CDR3 comprises 19 residues. CDR1 is SQVTM and CDR2 is ANQGSEA in the germline V gene. After removal of 2 bases from V and 4 bases from J, the junction contained 14 bases not matched to a gene. CDR3: CSVEPWERGLAGRYNEQFF. CDR3 sequence (DNA): TGCAGCGTTGAACCATGGGAGAGGGGACTAGCGGGAAGATACAATGAGCAGTTCTTC.

This clonotype was detected a few times. The chain carries TRBV20-1 and TRBJ2-3; a weak D match, TRBD1 (5 bases). Looked up from germline, CDR1 is DFQATT and CDR2 is SNEGSKA (reference sequence). Trimming took 3 bases from V and 3 from J, leaving 13 bases between them. The CDR3 loop spans 14 amino acids. CDR3 in DNA: TGCAGTGCTAGTGGACCGCAGGGAACAGATACGCAGTATTTT. Translation gives CSASGPQGTDTQYF.

The chain is built from TRBV4-1 and TRBJ2-7; perhaps TRBD1 as D (6 bases). Germline V gives CDR1 MGHRA, CDR2 YSYEKL. V was shortened by 1 base and J by 4 bases, with 17 bases between the two germline ends. The CDR3 covers 16 residues. This chain's CDR3 is CASSQAGYGGRYEQYF. CDR3 sequence (DNA): TGCGCCAGCAGCCAAGCAGGTTATGGGGGCCGGTACGAGCAGTACTTC.

Remarks on this clonotype: At one end, the junction sequence differs from germline, possibly due to a read error. The rearrangement links TRBV5-1 to TRBJ1-4; 8 bases fit TRBD1. The CDR3 spans 16 residues. In germline, CDR1 is SGHRS, CDR2 YFSETQ. DNA of the CDR3: TGCGCCAGCAGCAAAGGGACAGGTCCTACTAGTGAAAAACTGTTTTTT. Protein product: CASSKGTGPTSEKLFF.

This rearrangement joins TRBV30 to TRBJ1-1; no clear D gene. Trimming stripped 3 bases from V and 3 bases from J, with 14 bases between. The CDR3 sequence is 14 residues long. Germline-derived CDR1 and CDR2 are GTSNPN and SVGIG (reference sequence). This CDR3 reads CAWRRGRGYTEAFF. CDR3 bases: TGTGCCTGGAGGAGAGGCCGGGGATACACTGAAGCTTTCTTT.

The CDR3 sequence: CASSQVRTSSNEQFF. The CDR3 nucleotides read TGTGCCAGCAGCCAAGTGAGGACTAGTTCCAATGAGCAGTTCTTC. The rearrangement joins TRBV3-1 to TRBJ2-1, with 7 bases identical to TRBD2. Germline V CDR1 and CDR2: LGHDT, YNNKEL (reference sequence). With V trimmed by 1 base and J by 6 bases, 6 bases remained unmatched. CDR3 size: 15 residues.